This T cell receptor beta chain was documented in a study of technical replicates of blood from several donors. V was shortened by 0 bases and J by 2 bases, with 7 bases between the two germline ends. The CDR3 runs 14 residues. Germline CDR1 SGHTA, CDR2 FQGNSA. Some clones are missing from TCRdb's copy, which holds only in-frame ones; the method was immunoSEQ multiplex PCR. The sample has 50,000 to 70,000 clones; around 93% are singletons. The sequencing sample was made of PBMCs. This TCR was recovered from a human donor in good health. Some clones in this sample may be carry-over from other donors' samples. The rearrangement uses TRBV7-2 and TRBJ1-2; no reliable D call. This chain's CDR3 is CASSLARENYGYTF. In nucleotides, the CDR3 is TGTGCCAGCAGCTTAGCGCGGGAGAACTATGGCTACACCTTC.